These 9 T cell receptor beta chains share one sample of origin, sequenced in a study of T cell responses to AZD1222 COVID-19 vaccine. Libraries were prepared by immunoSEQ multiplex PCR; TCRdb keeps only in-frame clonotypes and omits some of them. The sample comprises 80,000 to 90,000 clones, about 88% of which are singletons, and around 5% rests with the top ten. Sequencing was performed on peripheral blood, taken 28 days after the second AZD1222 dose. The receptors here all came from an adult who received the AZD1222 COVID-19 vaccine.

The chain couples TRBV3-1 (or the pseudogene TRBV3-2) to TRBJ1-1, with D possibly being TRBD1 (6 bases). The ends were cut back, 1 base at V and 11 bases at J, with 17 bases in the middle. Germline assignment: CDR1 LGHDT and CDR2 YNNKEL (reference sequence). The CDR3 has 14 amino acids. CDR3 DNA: TGTGCCAGCAGCCAAGCCCATAGGGGGACCTGGGCTTTCTTT. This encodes CASSQAHRGTWAFF.

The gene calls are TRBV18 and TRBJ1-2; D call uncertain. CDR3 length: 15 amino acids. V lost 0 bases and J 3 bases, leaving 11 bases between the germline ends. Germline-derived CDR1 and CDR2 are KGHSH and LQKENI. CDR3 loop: CASSPPTAGDYGYTF. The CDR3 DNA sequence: TGTGCCAGCTCACCACCAACAGCCGGTGACTATGGCTACACCTTC.

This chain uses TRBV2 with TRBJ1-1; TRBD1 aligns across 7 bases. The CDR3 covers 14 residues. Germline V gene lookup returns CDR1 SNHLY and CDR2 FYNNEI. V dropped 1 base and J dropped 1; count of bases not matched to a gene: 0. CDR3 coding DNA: TGTGCCAGCAGTGAAGACAGGGGGAACACTGAAGCTTTCTTT. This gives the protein CASSEDRGNTEAFF. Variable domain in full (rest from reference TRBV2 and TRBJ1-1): EPEVTQTPSHQVTQMGQEVILRCVPISNHLYFYWYRQILGQKVEFLVSFYNNEISEKSEIFDDQFSVERPDGSNFTLKIRSTKLEDSAMYFCASSEDRGNTEAFFGQGTRLTVV.

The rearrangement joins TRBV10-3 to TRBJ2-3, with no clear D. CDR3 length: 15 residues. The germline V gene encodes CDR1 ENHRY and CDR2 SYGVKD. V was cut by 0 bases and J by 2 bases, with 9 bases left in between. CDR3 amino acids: CAISESVFPTDTQYF. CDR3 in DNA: TGTGCCATCAGTGAGTCGGTCTTTCCCACAGATACGCAGTATTTT.

The CDR3 spells CASSIGGTNYNEQFF. The CDR3 coding sequence is TGTGCCAGTAGTATAGGAGGGACTAACTACAATGAGCAGTTCTTC. V gene TRBV19 combines with J gene TRBJ2-1, with 7 bases that match TRBD2. V trimming: 1 base; J trimming: 3 bases; junction bases outside the gene matches: 3. The CDR3 runs to 15 residues. Looked up from germline, CDR1 is LNHDA and CDR2 is SQIVND (reference sequence).

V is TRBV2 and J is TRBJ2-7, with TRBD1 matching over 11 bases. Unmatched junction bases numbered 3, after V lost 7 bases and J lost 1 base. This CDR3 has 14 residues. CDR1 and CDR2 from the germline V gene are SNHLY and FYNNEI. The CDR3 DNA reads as TGTGCCAGCACAGGGACAGGGGGATCCTACGAGCAGTACTTC. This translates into CASTGTGGSYEQYF. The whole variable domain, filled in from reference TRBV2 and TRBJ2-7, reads EPEVTQTPSHQVTQMGQEVILRCVPISNHLYFYWYRQILGQKVEFLVSFYNNEISEKSEIFDDQFSVERPDGSNFTLKIRSTKLEDSAMYFCASTGTGGSYEQYFGPGTRLTVT.

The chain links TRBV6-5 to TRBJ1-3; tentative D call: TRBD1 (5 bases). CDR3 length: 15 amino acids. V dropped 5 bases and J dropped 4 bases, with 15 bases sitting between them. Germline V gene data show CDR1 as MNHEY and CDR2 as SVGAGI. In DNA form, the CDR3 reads TGTGCCAGCAGTAAGGGACGAGGAAGCGGAAACACCATATATTTT. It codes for CASSKGRGSGNTIYF.

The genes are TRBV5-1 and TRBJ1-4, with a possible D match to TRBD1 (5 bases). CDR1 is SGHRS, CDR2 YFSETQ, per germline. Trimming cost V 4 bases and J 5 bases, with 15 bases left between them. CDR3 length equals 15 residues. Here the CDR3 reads CASSVGHQGNEKLFF. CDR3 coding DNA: TGCGCCAGCAGCGTCGGACACCAAGGGAATGAAAAACTGTTTTTT.

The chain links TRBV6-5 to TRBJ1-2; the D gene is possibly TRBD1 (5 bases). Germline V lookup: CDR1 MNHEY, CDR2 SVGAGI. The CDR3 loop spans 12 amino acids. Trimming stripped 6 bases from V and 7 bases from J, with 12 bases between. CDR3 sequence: CASRPAGRGYTF. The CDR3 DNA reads TGTGCCAGCAGGCCCGCGGGACGTGGCTACACCTTC.